This TCR beta chain came from a study of T cells in Graves' hyperthyroidism and ophthalmopathy. This clonotype was observed at least ten times. Its target is unknown. Stable Graves' hyperthyroidism denoted no ophthalmopathy progression over 18 months. Newly diagnosed patients aged 18 to 65 had hyperthyroidism of under 2 months' duration. Trimming cost V 0 bases and J 3 bases, with 20 bases left between them. CDR3 length equals 18 residues. In germline, CDR1 is MNHEY, CDR2 SVGEGT. Points from the study as a whole: Appearing also in blood were most of the thyroid clonotypes expanded above 0.001. From stable hyperthyroidism, ophthalmopathy was set apart by a 13 V-J model.

Researchers took RNA transcripts and amplified the TCR beta CDR3 regions from them. Carried out on the TCR CDR3, a first-round RT-PCR used the HTBI primer set. Using its own MiXCR run on the multiplex PCR reads, TCRdb lists one record per CDR3 protein. The sample holds approximately 510,000 distinct CDR3 sequences; less than 25% are singletons and the top ten take approximately 26%. This chain links TRBV6-2 or TRBV6-3 with TRBJ1-2; D is unclear. The TCR sequence derives from a man between 18 and 29 years old with Graves' hyperthyroidism. The sequencing input was blood. The CDR3 loop is CASSYSNLDAVIDYGYTF. DNA for the CDR3: TGTGCCAGCAGTTACTCGAACCTGGATGCCGTTATAGACTATGGCTACACCTTC.